This T cell receptor (beta chain) derives from a study of PD-L1 blockade in urothelial cancer. Time point here: pretreatment peripheral blood. The study enrolled patients with locally advanced or metastatic urothelial carcinoma. The data were produced by immunoSEQ multiplex PCR, yet TCRdb's version contains in-frame clones alone and is incomplete. The table lists tens of thousands of clones, less than 90% of them singletons. The clonotype comes from a woman in her seventies with urothelial cancer. Sequenced material: PBMCs, taken around atezolizumab (anti-PD-L1) treatment.

DNA for the CDR3: TGTGCCAGCGGCCCGGGGTTCAGTTCCCTGGGAGAGCAGTACTTC. Translating gives CASGPGFSSLGEQYF. The V call is TRBV7-6, the J call TRBJ2-7; weak D call: TRBD2 (5 bases). Germline CDR1 is SGHVS and CDR2 is FNYEAQ. The V end lost 8 bases, the J end lost 7 bases, and 24 bases lay between the germline ends. The CDR3 covers 15 residues. The full variable domain, rest sourced from reference TRBV7-6 and TRBJ2-7, is GAGVSQSPRYKVTKRGQDVALRCDPISGHVSLYWYRQALGQGPEFLTYFNYEAQQDKSGLPNDRFSAERPEGSISTLTIQRTEQRDSAMYRCASGPGFSSLGEQYFGPGTRLTVT.